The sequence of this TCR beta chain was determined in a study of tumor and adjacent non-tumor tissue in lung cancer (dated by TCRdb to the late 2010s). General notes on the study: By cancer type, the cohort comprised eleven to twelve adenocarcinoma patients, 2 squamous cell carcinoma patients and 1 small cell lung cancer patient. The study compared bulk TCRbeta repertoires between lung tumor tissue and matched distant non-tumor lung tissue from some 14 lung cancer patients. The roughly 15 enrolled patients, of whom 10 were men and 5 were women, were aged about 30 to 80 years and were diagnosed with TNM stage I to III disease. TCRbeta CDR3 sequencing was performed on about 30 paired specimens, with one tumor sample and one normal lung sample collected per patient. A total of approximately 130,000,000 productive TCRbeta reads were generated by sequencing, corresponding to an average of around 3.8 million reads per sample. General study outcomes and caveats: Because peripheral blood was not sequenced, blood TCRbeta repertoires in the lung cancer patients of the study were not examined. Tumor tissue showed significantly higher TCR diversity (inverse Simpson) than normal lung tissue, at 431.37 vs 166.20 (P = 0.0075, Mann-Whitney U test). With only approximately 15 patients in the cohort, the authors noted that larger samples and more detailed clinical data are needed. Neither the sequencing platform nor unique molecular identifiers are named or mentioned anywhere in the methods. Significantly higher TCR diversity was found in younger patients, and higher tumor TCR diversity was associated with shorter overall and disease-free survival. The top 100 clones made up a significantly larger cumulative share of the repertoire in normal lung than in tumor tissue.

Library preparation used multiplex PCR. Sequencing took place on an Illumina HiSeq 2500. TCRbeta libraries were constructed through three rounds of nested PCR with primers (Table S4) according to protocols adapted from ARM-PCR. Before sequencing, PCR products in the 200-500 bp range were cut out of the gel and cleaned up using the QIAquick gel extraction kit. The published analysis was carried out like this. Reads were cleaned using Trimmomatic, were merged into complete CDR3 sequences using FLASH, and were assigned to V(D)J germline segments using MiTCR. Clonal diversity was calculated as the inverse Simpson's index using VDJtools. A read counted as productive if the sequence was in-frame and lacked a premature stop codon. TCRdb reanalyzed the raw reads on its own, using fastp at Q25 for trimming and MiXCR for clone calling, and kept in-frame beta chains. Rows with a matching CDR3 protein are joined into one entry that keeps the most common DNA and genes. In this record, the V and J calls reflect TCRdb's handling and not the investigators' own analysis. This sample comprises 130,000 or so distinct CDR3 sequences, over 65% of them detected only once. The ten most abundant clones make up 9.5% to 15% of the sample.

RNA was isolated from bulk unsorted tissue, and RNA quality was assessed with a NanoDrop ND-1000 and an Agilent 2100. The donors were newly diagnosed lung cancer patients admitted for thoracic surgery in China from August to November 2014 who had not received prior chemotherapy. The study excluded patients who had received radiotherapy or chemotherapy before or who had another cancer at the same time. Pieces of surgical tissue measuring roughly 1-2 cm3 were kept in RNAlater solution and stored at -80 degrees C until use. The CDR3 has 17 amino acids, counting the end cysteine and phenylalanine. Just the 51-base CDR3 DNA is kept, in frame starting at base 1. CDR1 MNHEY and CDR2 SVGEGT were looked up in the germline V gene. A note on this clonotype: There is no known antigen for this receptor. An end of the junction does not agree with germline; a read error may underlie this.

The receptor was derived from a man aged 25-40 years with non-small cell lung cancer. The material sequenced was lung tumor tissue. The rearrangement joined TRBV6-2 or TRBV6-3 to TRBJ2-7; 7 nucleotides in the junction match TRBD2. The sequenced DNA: TGTGCCAGCAGTTACCCCCTCACAGGCGGGAGAACCTATGAGCAGTACTTC. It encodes CASSYPLTGGRTYEQYF.